This TCR beta chain was retrieved from a study of blood T cell repertoires in COVID-19. Residents of 24 US areas, aged 18 to 89 years, made up the participants. Only in-frame clones appear in the TCRdb table, and some are missing; sequencing was by immunoSEQ multiplex PCR. Found here are approximately 240,000 clones, approximately 86% of them singletons; the top ten hold about 6%. There are a few counts of this clone. CDR3 length: 19 residues. Losses at the gene ends were 6 bases for V and 2 bases for J; bases not matched to a gene: 18. Germline V gene sequence: CDR1 MNHEY, CDR2 SMNVEV (reference sequence).

This receptor was identified in a woman in her 30s with acute COVID-19. The chain uses TRBV27 and TRBJ1-1; 10 nucleotides align to TRBD1. Input material: PBMCs or T cells enriched from blood (not recorded which). The CDR3 DNA sequence: TGTGCCAGCAGCCCCCTCACCGGGACAGGGGACGCGATCAACACTGAAGCTTTCTTT. Translating gives CASSPLTGTGDAINTEAFF.